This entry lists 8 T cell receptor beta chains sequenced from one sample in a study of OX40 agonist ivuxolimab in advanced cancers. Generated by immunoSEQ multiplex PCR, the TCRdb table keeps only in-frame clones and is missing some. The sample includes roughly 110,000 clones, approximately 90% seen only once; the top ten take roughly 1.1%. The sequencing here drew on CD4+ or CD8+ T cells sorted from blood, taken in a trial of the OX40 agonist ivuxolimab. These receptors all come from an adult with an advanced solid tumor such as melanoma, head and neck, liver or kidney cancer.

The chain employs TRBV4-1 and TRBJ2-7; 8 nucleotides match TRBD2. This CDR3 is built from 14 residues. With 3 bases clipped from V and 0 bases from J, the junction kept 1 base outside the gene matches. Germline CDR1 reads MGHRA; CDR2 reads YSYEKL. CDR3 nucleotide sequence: TGCGCCAGCAGCCAGGGGACTAGCTCCTACGAGCAGTACTTC. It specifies CASSQGTSSYEQYF.

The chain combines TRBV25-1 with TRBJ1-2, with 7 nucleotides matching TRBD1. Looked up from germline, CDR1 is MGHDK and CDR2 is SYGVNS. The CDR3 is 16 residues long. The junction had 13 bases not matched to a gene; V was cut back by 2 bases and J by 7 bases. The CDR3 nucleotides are TGTGCCAGCAGTGAACCGGGGACAGCGACTATGGCTGGCTACACCTTC. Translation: CASSEPGTATMAGYTF.

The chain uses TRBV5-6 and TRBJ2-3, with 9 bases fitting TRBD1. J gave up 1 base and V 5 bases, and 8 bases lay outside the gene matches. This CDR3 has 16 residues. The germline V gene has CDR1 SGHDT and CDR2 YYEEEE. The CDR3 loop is CASSFLQGAGTDTQYF. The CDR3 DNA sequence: TGTGCCAGCAGTTTTTTACAGGGGGCCGGCACAGATACGCAGTATTTT. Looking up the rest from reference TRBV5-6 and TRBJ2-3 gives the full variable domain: DAGVTQSPTHLIKTRGQQVTLRCSPKSGHDTVSWYQQALGQGPQFIFQYYEEEERQRGNFPDRFSGHQFPNYSSELNVNALLLGDSALYLCASSFLQGAGTDTQYFGPGTRLTVL.

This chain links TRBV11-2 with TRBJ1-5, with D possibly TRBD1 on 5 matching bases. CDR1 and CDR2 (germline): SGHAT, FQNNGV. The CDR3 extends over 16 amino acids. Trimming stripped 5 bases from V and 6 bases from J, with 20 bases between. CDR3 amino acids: CASSPSWTSRGQPQHF. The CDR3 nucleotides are TGTGCCAGCAGCCCCTCGTGGACAAGCCGAGGTCAGCCCCAGCATTTT.

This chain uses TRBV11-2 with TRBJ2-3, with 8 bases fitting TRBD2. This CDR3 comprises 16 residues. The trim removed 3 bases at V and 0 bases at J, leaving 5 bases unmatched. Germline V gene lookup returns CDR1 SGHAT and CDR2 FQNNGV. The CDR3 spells CASSFPAGASTDTQYF. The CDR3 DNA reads TGTGCCAGCAGCTTCCCAGCGGGAGCTAGCACAGATACGCAGTATTTT. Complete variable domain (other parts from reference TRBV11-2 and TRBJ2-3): EAGVAQSPRYKIIEKRQSVAFWCNPISGHATLYWYQQILGQGPKLLIQFQNNGVVDDSQLPKDRFSAERLKGVDSTLKIQPAKLEDSAVYLCASSFPAGASTDTQYFGPGTRLTVL.

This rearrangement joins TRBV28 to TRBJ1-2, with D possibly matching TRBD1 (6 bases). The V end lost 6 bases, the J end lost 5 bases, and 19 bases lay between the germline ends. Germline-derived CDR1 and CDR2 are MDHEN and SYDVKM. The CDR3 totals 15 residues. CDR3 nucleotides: TGTGCCAGCAGCCTAGGACAGTGGATGTTGTATGGCTACACCTTC. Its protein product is CASSLGQWMLYGYTF.

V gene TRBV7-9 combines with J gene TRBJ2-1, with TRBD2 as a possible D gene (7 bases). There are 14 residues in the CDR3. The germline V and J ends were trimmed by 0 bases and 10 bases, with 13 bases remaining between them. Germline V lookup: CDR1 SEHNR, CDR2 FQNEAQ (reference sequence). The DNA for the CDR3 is TGTGCCAGCAGCTTAGCAGTTTCGGGGGGCGAGCAGTTCTTC. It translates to CASSLAVSGGEQFF.

The CDR3 sequence: CASSLSAAGGAEAFF. CDR3 in DNA: TGTGCCAGCAGTTTATCCGCCGCGGGAGGAGCTGAAGCTTTCTTT. The rearrangement links TRBV27 to TRBJ1-1, with unresolved D. The V gene lost 0 bases and the J gene lost 6 bases, with 14 bases spanning the gap. Germline V gene data show CDR1 as MNHEY and CDR2 as SMNVEV (reference sequence). This CDR3 is built from 15 residues.